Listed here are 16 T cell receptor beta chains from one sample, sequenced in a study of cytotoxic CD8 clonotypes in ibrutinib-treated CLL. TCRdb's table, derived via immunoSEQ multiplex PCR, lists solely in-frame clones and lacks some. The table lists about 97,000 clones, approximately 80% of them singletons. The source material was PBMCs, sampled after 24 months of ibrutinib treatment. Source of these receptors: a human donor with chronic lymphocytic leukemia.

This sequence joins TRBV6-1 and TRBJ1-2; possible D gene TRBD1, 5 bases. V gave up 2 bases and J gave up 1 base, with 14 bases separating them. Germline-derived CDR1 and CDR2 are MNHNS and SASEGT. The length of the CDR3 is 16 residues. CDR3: CASSEQGGRFNYGYTF. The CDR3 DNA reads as TGTGCCAGCAGTGAACAGGGTGGCAGGTTTAACTATGGCTACACCTTC.

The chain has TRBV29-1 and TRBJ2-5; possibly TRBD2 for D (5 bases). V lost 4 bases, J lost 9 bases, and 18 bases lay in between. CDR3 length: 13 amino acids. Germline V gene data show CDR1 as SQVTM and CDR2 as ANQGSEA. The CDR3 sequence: CSVGGPGPEAQYF. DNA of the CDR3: TGCAGCGTTGGAGGGCCAGGTCCCGAGGCCCAGTACTTC.

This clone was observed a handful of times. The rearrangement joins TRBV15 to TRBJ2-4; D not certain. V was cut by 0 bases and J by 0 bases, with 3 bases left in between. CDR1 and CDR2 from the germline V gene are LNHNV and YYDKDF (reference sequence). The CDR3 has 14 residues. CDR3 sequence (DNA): TGTGCCACCAGCAGAGACGGAGCCAAAAACATTCAGTACTTC. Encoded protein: CATSRDGAKNIQYF. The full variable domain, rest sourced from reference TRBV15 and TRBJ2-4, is DAMVIQNPRYQVTQFGKPVTLSCSQTLNHNVMYWYQQKSSQAPKLLFHYYDKDFNNEADTPDNFQSRRPNTSFCFLDIRSPGLGDTAMYLCATSRDGAKNIQYFGAGTRLSVL.

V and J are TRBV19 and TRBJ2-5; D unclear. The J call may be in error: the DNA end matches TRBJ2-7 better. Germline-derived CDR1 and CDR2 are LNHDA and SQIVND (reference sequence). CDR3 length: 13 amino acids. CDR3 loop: CASSISDSYEQYF. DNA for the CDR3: TGTGCCAGTAGTATTTCGGACTCCTACGAGCAGTACTTC.

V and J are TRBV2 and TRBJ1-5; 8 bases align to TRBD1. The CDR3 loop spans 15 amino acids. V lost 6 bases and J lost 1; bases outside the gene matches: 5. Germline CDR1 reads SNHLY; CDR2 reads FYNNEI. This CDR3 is CASRKTGVSNQPQHF. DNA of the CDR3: TGTGCCAGCAGGAAGACAGGGGTAAGCAATCAGCCCCAGCATTTT. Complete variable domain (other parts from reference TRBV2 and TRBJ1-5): EPEVTQTPSHQVTQMGQEVILRCVPISNHLYFYWYRQILGQKVEFLVSFYNNEISEKSEIFDDQFSVERPDGSNFTLKIRSTKLEDSAMYFCASRKTGVSNQPQHFGDGTRLSIL.

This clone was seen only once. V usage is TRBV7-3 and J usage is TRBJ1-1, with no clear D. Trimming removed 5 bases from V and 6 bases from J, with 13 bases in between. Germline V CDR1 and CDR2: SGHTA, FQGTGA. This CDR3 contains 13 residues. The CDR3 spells CASSTQEKSEAFF. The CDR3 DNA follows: TGTGCCAGCAGCACCCAGGAAAAATCTGAAGCTTTCTTT.

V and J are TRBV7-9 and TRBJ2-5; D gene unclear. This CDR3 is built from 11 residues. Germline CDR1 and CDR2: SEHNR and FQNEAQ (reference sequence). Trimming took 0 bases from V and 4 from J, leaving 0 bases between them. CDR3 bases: TGTGCCAGCAGCTTAGCAGAGACCCAGTACTTC. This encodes CASSLAETQYF.

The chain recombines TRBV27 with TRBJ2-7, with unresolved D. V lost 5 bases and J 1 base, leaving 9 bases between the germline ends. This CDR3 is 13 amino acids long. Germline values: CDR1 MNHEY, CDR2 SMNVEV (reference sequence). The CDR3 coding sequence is TGTGCCAGCAGTCCCCGCGGTTCCTACGAGCAGTACTTC. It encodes CASSPRGSYEQYF.

CDR3 residues: CASSLVGGTHYEQYF. In DNA, the CDR3 is TGTGCCAGCAGCTTAGTGGGCGGGACCCACTACGAGCAGTACTTC. The rearrangement joins TRBV7-2 to TRBJ2-7; TRBD2 is a possible D gene (6 bases). The CDR3 length is 15 residues. V was pared by 1 base and J by 3 bases, with 13 bases between. From germline, CDR1 is SGHTA and CDR2 FQGNSA. The whole variable domain, remainder taken from reference TRBV7-2 and TRBJ2-7, is GAGVSQSPSNKVTEKGKDVELRCDPISGHTALYWYRQSLGQGLEFLIYFQGNSAPDKSGLPSDRFSAERTGGSVSTLTIQRTQQEDSAVYLCASSLVGGTHYEQYFGPGTRLTVT.

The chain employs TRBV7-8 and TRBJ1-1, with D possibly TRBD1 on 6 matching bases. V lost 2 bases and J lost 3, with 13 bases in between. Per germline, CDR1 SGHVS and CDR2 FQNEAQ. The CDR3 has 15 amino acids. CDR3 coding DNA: TGTGCCAGCAGCTTAACATTTCCAGGGGACACTGAAGCTTTCTTT. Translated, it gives CASSLTFPGDTEAFF.

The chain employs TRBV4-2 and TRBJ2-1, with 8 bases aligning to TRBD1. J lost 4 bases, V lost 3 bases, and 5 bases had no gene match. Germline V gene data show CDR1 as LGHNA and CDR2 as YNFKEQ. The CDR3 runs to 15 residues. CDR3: CASSHTRDRYNEQFF. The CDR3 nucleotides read TGTGCCAGCAGCCACACCCGGGACAGGTACAATGAGCAGTTCTTC.

This chain's CDR3 is CASSTGTAVHPIHF. Written as DNA, the CDR3 is TGTGCCAGCAGCACCGGGACAGCGGTCCACCCTATCCACTTT. The chain couples TRBV11-2 to TRBJ1-6; 7 nucleotides line up with TRBD1. The CDR3 contains 14 residues. V shed 5 bases and J 17 bases; nucleotides not matched to a gene: 15. Germline lookup yields CDR1 SGHAT and CDR2 FQNNGV. Variable domain in full (rest from reference TRBV11-2 and TRBJ1-6): EAGVAQSPRYKIIEKRQSVAFWCNPISGHATLYWYQQILGQGPKLLIQFQNNGVVDDSQLPKDRFSAERLKGVDSTLKIQPAKLEDSAVYLCASSTGTAVHPIHFGNGTRLTVT.

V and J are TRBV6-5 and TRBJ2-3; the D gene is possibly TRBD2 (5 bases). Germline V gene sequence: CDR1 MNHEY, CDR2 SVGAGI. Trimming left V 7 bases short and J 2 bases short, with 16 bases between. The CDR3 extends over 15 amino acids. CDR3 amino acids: CASTARRAYTDTQYF. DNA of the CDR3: TGTGCCAGCACCGCTCGGCGGGCCTACACAGATACGCAGTATTTT.

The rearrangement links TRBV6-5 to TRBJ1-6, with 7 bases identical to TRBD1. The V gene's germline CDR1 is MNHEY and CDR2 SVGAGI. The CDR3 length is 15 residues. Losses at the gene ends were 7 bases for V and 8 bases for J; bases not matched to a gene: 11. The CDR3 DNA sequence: TGTGCCAGCACCCCGACAGGGTCTTGGTATTCACCCCTCCACTTT. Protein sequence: CASTPTGSWYSPLHF.

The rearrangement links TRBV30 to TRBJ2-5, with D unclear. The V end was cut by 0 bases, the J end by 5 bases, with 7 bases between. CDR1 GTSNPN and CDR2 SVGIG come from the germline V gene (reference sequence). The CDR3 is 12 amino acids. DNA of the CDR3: TGTGCCTGGAGTGTAGAGTGGGAGACCCAGTACTTC. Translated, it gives CAWSVEWETQYF.

The CDR3 DNA reads TGTGCCAGCAGTTACTCGGGGACAGCCTCCTACGAGCAGTACTTC. Protein: CASSYSGTASYEQYF. The rearrangement uses TRBV6-5 and TRBJ2-7; 7 bases fit TRBD1. CDR3 size: 15 residues. V trimming: 0 bases; J trimming: 0 bases; junction bases outside the gene matches: 2. The V gene's germline CDR1 is MNHEY and CDR2 SVGAGI.